This T cell receptor beta chain originates from a study of blood T cells in healthy people across ages. Findings of the study overall: Roughly linearly, TCR beta diversity per million T cells fell as age increased. Unsorted PBMC input precluded a conclusive naive versus antigen-experienced comparison.

In germline, CDR1 is MDHEN, CDR2 SYDVKM. The CDR3 has 17 residues. V trimming: 6 bases; J trimming: 4 bases; junction bases outside the gene matches: 14. With a J-beta primer mix and a sample-barcoded 5' primer, a second PCR ran about 6 to 11 cycles. Each TCR beta cDNA got a 12-nucleotide random molecular identifier. TCRdb recomputed calls from the 5' RACE reads with MiXCR, one row per CDR3 protein. The profile covers some 670,000 distinct CDR3 sequences, with approximately 52% appearing a single time and roughly 13% taken by the ten largest. About this clonotype itself: Its antigen is still unknown.

This chain links TRBV28 with TRBJ2-3; 9 bases line up with TRBD1. The sequence was obtained from a woman of 80 years or more in good health. Sequencing input: blood. CDR3 in amino acids: CASSPPPGQGFPDTQYF. CDR3 bases: TGTGCCAGCAGCCCCCCTCCGGGACAGGGATTCCCAGATACGCAGTATTTT.